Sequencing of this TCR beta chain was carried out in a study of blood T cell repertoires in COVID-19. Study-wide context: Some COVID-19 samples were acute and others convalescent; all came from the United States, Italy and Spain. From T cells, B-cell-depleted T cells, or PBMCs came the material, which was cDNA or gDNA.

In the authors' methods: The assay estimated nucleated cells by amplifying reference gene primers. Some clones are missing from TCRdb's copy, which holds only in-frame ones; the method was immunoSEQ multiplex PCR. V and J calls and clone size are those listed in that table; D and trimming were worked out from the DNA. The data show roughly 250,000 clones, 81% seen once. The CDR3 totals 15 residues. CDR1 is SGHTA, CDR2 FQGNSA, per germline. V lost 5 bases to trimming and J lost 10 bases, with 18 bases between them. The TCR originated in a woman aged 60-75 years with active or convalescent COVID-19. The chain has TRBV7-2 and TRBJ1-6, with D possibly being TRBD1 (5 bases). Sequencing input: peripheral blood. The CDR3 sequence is CASSPLMDIASPLHF. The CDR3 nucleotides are TGTGCCAGCAGCCCCCTAATGGACATTGCCTCACCCCTCCACTTT.